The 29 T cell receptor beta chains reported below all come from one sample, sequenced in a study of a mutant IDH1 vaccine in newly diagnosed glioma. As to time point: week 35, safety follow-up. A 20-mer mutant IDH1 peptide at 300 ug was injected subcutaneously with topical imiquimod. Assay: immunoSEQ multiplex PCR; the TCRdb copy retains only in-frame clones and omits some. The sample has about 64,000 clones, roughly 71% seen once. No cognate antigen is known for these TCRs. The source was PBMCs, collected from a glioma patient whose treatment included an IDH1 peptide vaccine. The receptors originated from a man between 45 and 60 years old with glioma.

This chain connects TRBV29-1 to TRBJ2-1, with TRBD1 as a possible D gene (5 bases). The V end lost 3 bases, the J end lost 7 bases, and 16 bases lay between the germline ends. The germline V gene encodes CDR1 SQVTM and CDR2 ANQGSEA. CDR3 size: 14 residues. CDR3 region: CSVEQGSFGNEQFF. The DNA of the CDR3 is TGCAGCGTTGAGCAGGGTTCTTTTGGGAATGAGCAGTTCTTC.

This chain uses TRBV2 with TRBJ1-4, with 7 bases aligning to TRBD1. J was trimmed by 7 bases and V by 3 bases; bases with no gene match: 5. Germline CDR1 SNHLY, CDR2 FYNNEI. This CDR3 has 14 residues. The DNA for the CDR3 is TGTGCCAGCAGTGACGGCAGGGGGGGTGAAAAACTGTTTTTT. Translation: CASSDGRGGEKLFF.

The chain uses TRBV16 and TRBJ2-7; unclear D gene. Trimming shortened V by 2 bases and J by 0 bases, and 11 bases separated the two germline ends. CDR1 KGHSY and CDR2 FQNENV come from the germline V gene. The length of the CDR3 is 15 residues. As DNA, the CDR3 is TGTGCCAGCAGCCAACTAGACTCAACCTCCTACGAGCAGTACTTC. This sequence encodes CASSQLDSTSYEQYF.

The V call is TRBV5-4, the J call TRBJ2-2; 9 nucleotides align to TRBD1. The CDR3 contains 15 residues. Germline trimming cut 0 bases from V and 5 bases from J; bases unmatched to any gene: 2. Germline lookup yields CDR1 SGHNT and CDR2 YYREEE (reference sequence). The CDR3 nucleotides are TGTGCCAGCAGCTTGGAACAGGGGGCAACCGGGGAGCTGTTTTTT. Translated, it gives CASSLEQGATGELFF. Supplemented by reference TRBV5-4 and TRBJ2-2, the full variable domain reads ETGVTQSPTHLIKTRGQQVTLRCSSQSGHNTVSWYQQALGQGPQFIFQYYREEENGRGNFPPRFSGLQFPNYSSELNVNALELDDSALYLCASSLEQGATGELFFGEGSRLTVL.

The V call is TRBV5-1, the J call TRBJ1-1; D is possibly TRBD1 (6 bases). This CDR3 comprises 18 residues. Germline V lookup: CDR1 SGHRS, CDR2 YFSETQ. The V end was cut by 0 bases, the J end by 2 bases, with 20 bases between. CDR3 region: CASSLVPGGASVNTEAFF. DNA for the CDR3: TGCGCCAGCAGCTTGGTTCCGGGGGGGGCGAGTGTAAACACTGAAGCTTTCTTT.

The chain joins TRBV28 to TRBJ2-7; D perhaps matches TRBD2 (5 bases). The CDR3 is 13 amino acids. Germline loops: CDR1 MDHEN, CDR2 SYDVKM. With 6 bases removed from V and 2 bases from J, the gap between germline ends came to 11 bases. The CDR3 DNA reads TGTGCCAGCAGCAACCGGGATCCCTACGAGCAGTACTTC. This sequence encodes CASSNRDPYEQYF. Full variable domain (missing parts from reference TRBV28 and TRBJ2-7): DVKVTQSSRYLVKRTGEKVFLECVQDMDHENMFWYRQDPGLGLRLIYFSYDVKMKEKGDIPEGYSVSREKKERFSLILESASTNQTSMYLCASSNRDPYEQYFGPGTRLTVT.

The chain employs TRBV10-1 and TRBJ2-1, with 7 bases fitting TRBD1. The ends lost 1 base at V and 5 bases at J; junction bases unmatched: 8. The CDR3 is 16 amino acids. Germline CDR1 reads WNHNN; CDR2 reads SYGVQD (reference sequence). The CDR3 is CASSELGGQVDNEQFF. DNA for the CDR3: TGCGCCAGCAGTGAGTTGGGTGGACAGGTTGACAATGAGCAGTTCTTC.

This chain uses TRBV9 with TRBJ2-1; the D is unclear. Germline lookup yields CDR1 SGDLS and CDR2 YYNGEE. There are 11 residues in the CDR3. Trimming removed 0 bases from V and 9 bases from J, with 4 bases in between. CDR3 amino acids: CASSVEGEQFF. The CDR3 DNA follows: TGTGCCAGCAGCGTAGAGGGTGAGCAGTTCTTC. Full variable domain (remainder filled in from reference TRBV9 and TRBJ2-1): DSGVTQTPKHLITATGQRVTLRCSPRSGDLSVYWYQQSLDQGLQFLIQYYNGEERAKGNILERFSAQQFPDLHSELNLSSLELGDSALYFCASSVEGEQFFGPGTRLTVL.

This chain's CDR3 is CASSQDYAKGNTDTQYF. CDR3 sequence (DNA): TGCGCCAGCAGCCAAGATTATGCCAAGGGAAACACAGATACGCAGTATTTT. The V call is TRBV4-1, the J call TRBJ2-3; D ambiguous. V gave up 0 bases and J gave up 2 bases, with 15 bases separating them. The CDR3 is 17 residues long. Per germline, CDR1 MGHRA and CDR2 YSYEKL.

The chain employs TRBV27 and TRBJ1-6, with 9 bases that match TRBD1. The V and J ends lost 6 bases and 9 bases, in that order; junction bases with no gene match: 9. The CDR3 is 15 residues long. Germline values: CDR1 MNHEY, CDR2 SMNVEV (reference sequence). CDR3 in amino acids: CASSTLQGALSPLHF. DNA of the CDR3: TGTGCCAGCAGCACCTTACAGGGGGCGCTTTCACCCCTCCACTTT.

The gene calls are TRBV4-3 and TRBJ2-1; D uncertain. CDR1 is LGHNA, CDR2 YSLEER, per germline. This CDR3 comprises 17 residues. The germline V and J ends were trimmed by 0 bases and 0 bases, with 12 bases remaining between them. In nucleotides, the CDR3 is TGCGCCAGCAGCCAAGATGGTCTAGGAAGCTCCTACAATGAGCAGTTCTTC. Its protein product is CASSQDGLGSSYNEQFF.

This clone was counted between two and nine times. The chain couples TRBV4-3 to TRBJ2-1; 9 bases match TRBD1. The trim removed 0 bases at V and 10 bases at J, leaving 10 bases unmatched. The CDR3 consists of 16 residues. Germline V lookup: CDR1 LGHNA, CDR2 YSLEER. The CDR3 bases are TGCGCCAGCAGCCAAGATAAGCGGACAGGGGCATTAGAGCAGTTCTTC. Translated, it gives CASSQDKRTGALEQFF.

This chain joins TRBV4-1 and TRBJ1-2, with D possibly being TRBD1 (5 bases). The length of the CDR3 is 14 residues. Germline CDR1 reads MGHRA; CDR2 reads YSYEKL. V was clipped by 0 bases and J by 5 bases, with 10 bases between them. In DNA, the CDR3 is TGCGCCAGCAGCCAAGACCAGGGTCCATATGGCTACACCTTC. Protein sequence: CASSQDQGPYGYTF.

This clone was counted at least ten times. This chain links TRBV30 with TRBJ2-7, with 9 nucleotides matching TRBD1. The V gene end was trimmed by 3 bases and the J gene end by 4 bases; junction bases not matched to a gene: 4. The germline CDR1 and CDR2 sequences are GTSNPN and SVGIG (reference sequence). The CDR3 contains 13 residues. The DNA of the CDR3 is TGTGCCTGGAGGGGACAGGGATCGTACGAGCAGTACTTC. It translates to CAWRGQGSYEQYF.

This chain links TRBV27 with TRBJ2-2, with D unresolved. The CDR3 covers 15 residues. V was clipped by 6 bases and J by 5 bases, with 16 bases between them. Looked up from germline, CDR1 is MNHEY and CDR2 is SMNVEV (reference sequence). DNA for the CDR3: TGTGCCAGCAGCCCTCTCCGGTCTCTAACCGGGGAGCTGTTTTTT. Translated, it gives CASSPLRSLTGELFF.

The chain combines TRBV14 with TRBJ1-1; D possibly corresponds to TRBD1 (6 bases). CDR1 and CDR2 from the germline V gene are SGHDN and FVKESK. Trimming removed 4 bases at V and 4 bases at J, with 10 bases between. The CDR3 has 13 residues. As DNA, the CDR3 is TGTGCCAGCAGCCCGGGGGGCCCCACTGAAGCTTTCTTT. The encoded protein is CASSPGGPTEAFF. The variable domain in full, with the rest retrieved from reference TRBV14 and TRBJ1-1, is EAGVTQFPSHSVIEKGQTVTLRCDPISGHDNLYWYRRVMGKEIKFLLHFVKESKQDESGMPNNRFLAERTGGTYSTLKVQPAELEDSGVYFCASSPGGPTEAFFGQGTRLTVV.

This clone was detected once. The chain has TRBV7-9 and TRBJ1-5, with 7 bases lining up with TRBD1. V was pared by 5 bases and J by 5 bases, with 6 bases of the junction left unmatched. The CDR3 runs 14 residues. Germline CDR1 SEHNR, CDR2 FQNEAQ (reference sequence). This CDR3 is CASSPGTADQPQHF. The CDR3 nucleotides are TGTGCCAGCAGCCCTGGGACAGCCGATCAGCCCCAGCATTTT.

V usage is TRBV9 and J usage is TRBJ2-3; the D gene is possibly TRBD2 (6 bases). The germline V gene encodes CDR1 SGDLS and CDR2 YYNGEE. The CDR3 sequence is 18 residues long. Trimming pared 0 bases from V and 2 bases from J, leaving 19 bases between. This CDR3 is CASSVAPGGKAFTDTQYF. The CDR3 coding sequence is TGTGCCAGCAGCGTAGCCCCCGGCGGGAAAGCCTTCACAGATACGCAGTATTTT.

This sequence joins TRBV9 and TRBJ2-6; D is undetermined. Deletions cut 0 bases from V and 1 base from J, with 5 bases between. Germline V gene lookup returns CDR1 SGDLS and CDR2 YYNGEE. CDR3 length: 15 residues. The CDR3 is CASSVGPSGANVLTF. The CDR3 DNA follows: TGTGCCAGCAGCGTAGGACCTTCTGGGGCCAACGTCCTGACTTTC.

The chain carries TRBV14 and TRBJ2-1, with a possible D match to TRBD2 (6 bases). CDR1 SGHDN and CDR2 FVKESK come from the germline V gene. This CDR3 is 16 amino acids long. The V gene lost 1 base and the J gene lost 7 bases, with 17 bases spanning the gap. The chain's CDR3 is CASSQGLAAFWNEQFF. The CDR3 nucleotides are TGTGCCAGCAGCCAAGGTTTAGCGGCGTTTTGGAATGAGCAGTTCTTC.

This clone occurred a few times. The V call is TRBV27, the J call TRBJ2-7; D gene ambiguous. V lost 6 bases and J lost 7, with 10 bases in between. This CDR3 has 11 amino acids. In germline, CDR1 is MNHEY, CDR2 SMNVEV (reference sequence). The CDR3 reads CASSMTGEQYF. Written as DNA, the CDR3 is TGTGCCAGCAGCATGACTGGGGAGCAGTACTTC.

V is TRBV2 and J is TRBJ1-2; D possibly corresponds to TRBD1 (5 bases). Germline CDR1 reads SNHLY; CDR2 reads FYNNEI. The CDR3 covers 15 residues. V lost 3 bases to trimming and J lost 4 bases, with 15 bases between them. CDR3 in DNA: TGTGCCAGCAGTGACCACAACAGGCCTCTCTATGGCTACACCTTC. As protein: CASSDHNRPLYGYTF.

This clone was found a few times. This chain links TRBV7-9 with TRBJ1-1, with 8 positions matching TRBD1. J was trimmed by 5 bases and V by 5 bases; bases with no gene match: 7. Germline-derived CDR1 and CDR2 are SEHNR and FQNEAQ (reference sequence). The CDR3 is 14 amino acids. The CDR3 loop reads CASSPLRDRTEAFF. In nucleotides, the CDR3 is TGTGCCAGCAGCCCCCTCCGGGACAGGACTGAAGCTTTCTTT.

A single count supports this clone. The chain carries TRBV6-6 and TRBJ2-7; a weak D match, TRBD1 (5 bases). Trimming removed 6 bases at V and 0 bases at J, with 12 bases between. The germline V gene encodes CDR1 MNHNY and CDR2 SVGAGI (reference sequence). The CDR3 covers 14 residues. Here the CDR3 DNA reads TGTGCCAGCAGGCCCCCAGGGAACTCCTACGAGCAGTACTTC. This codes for CASRPPGNSYEQYF.

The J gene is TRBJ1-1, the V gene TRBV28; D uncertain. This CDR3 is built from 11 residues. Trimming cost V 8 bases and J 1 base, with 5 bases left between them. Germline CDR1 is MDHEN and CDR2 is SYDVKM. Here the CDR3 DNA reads TGTGCCAGCGAAGGGAACACTGAAGCTTTCTTT. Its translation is CASEGNTEAFF.

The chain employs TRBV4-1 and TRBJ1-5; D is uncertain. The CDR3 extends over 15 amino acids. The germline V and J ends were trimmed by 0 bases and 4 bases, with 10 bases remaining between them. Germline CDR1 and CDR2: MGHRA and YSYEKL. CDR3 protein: CASSQERQLNQPQHF. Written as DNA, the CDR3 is TGCGCCAGCAGCCAAGAACGGCAGCTAAATCAGCCCCAGCATTTT.

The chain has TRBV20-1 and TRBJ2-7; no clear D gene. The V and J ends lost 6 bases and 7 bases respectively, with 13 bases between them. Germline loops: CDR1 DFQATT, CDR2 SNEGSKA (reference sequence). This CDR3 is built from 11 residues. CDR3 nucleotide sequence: TGCAGTGCCCCCGTCTGGGGTGAGCAGTACTTC. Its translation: CSAPVWGEQYF.

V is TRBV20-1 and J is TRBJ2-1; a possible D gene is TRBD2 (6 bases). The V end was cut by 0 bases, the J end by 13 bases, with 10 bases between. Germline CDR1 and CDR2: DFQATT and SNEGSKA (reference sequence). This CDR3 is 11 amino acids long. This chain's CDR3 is CSARDAGRQFF. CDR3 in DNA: TGCAGTGCTAGAGATGCGGGGCGTCAGTTCTTC.

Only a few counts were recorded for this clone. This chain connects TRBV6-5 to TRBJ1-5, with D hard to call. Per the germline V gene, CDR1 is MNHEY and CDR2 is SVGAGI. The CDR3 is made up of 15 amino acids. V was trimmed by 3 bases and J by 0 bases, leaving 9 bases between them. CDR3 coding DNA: TGTGCCAGCAGTTATGCGCGGAATAGCAATCAGCCCCAGCATTTT. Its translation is CASSYARNSNQPQHF.